This T cell receptor (beta chain) was obtained from a study of blood T cell repertoires in COVID-19. The CDR3 has 16 amino acids. Per germline, CDR1 MDHEN and CDR2 SYDVKM. V gave up 7 bases and J gave up 8 bases, with 23 bases separating them. Method: immunoSEQ multiplex PCR; TCRdb's copy keeps in-frame clones and lacks some. The sample has some 73,000 clones; 75% to 80% are singletons. Input material: peripheral blood. The J gene is TRBJ1-4, the V gene TRBV28; D is possibly TRBD1 (5 bases). The source of this sequence is a man between 70 and 80 years old with COVID-19, enrolled during active disease. CDR3 protein: CASNHLRGSINEKLFF. For the CDR3, the DNA is TGTGCCAGCAACCACTTAAGGGGTTCCATCAACGAAAAACTGTTTTTT.